This T cell receptor (beta chain) is drawn from a study of long-term antiretroviral therapy in people with HIV. Study observations and caveats: Compared with controls, HIV repertoires showed narrower CDR3 length ranges.

Trimming left V 0 bases short and J 12 bases short, with 18 bases between. The CDR3 extends over 14 amino acids. Germline V gene lookup returns CDR1 SGHNT and CDR2 YYREEE (reference sequence). For this clone: The antigen is unknown.

Investigators performed immunoSEQ version v3.0 at survey level. Generated by immunoSEQ multiplex PCR, the TCRdb table keeps only in-frame clones and is missing some. Altogether around 40,000 clones are present, approximately 85% being singletons, with the ten largest covering roughly a tenth. The clonotype originates from a man aged 18 to 30 with HIV. The sequencing used unsorted PBMCs, collected 2.2 years after starting antiretroviral therapy. This chain links TRBV5-4 with TRBJ1-1, with D possibly TRBD1 on 5 matching bases. The CDR3 region is CASSLASGQQSPFF. The DNA for the CDR3 is TGTGCCAGCAGCTTGGCCTCTGGACAACAATCCCCTTTCTTT.